This T cell receptor beta chain was retrieved from a study of neurological immune-mediated disorders. As to time point: technical triplicate 2. The table lists this clonotype with many counts. In each sequencing run, over 180 million TCR-beta sequences were generated from 15-18 subjects. MiXCR was run by TCRdb on the 5' RACE reads, yielding one entry per CDR3 protein. Of tens of thousands of distinct CDR3 sequences listed, 24% are singletons. This CDR3 spans 14 amino acids. With 5 bases clipped from V and 7 bases from J, the junction kept 14 bases outside the gene matches. Germline V gene lookup returns CDR1 DFQATT and CDR2 SNEGSKA (reference sequence).

The rearrangement links TRBV20-1 to TRBJ2-7, with 7 bases fitting TRBD2. The receptor's source is a man aged 55 to 70 with HTLV-1-associated myelopathy (HAM/TSP). Sequencing input: PBMCs. The CDR3 protein is CSARWGGSGGEQYF. CDR3 nucleotide sequence: TGCAGTGCTCGGTGGGGCGGGAGTGGGGGTGAGCAGTACTTC.